This passage covers 18 T cell receptor beta chains from one sample sequenced in a study of blood T cells in healthy people across ages. Sample-barcoded 5' priming and a J-beta primer mix drove a second PCR of 7 to 11 cycles. TCRdb reprocessed the 5' RACE reads with MiXCR, giving one entry per CDR3 protein. The sample has hundreds of thousands of distinct CDR3 sequences; around 20% are singletons. Sequencing was done on a sample of blood. These receptors were taken from a man between 70 and 80 years old in good health.

The chain is built from TRBV4-1 and TRBJ2-6; TRBD2 matches at 8 bases. Germline V lookup: CDR1 MGHRA, CDR2 YSYEKL. CDR3 length: 18 residues. V shed 3 bases, J shed 0 bases, and the junction held 7 bases outside the gene matches. DNA for the CDR3: TGCGCCAGCAGCCAGATAGCGGGGAAAGGCTCTGGGGCCAACGTCCTGACTTTC. Encoded protein: CASSQIAGKGSGANVLTF.

The J gene is TRBJ2-2, the V gene TRBV7-8, with TRBD1 as a possible D gene (6 bases). Looked up from germline, CDR1 is SGHVS and CDR2 is FQNEAQ. With 5 bases removed from V and 4 bases from J, the gap between germline ends came to 20 bases. The CDR3 runs to 17 residues. This chain's CDR3 is CASSPRGLTGPTGELFF. CDR3 nucleotide sequence: TGTGCCAGCAGCCCCAGGGGCCTAACAGGGCCCACCGGGGAGCTGTTTTTT.

This chain joins TRBV28 and TRBJ2-1, with D perhaps TRBD1 or TRBD2 (5 bases each). The J call is in doubt because the DNA end fits TRBJ2-7 better. This CDR3 contains 15 residues. Germline CDR1 reads MDHEN; CDR2 reads SYDVKM. CDR3 loop: CASSPLDSRGREQYF. The CDR3 DNA reads as TGTGCCAGCAGTCCGTTGGACTCGAGGGGTCGCGAGCAGTACTTC.

The CDR3 sequence is CSALKIDRDYGYTF. The CDR3, as DNA: TGCAGTGCTCTAAAGATCGACAGGGACTATGGCTACACCTTC. The gene calls are TRBV20-1 and TRBJ1-2, with 7 bases fitting TRBD1. Unmatched junction bases numbered 9, after V lost 5 bases and J lost 3 bases. This CDR3 is built from 14 residues. Germline loops: CDR1 DFQATT, CDR2 SNEGSKA (reference sequence).

V gene TRBV4-1 combines with J gene TRBJ2-1; D is unresolved. CDR3 length equals 15 residues. V lost 0 bases and J lost 4, with 10 bases in between. CDR1 and CDR2 (germline): MGHRA, YSYEKL. The CDR3 loop reads CASSQESARYNEQFF. The CDR3, as DNA: TGCGCCAGCAGCCAAGAAAGTGCTAGGTACAATGAGCAGTTCTTC.

On this clonotype itself: The junction departs from germline at one end; a sequencing error may be responsible. This chain connects TRBV3-1 to TRBJ1-1; weak D call: TRBD1 (6 bases). From germline, CDR1 is LGHDT and CDR2 YNNKEL (reference sequence). The CDR3 sequence is 14 residues long. The CDR3 region is CASSQKGGGGETFF. CDR3 nucleotide sequence: TGTGCCAGCAGCCAGAAAGGAGGGGGAGGTGAAACTTTCTTT.

V usage is TRBV28 and J usage is TRBJ2-5; 9 bases line up with TRBD2. V shed 4 bases and J 4 bases; nucleotides not matched to a gene: 4. The CDR3 has 14 amino acids. CDR1 MDHEN and CDR2 SYDVKM come from the germline V gene. The CDR3 loop reads CASSSLAGLETQYF. The CDR3, as DNA: TGTGCCAGCAGTTCCCTAGCGGGACTAGAGACCCAGTACTTC.

The chain couples TRBV13 to TRBJ2-7; the match to TRBD1 covers 9 bases. V was clipped by 6 bases and J by 3 bases; unmatched bases: 12. The length of the CDR3 is 16 residues. In germline, CDR1 is PRHDT, CDR2 FYEKMQ (reference sequence). DNA of the CDR3: TGTGCCAGCAGTTCTAACCTGGGACAGGGACTCTACGAGCAGTACTTC. It codes for CASSSNLGQGLYEQYF.

This clonotype turned up a few times. The chain joins TRBV5-1 to TRBJ2-5, with TRBD1 as a possible D gene (6 bases). The germline V gene encodes CDR1 SGHRS and CDR2 YFSETQ. The CDR3 runs to 14 residues. V lost 5 bases and J 2 bases, leaving 13 bases between the germline ends. The CDR3 protein is CASSQYRVQETQYF. CDR3 bases: TGCGCCAGCAGTCAATACAGGGTTCAAGAGACCCAGTACTTC.

The rearrangement uses TRBV29-1 and TRBJ2-5; 9 bases align to TRBD1. V lost 7 bases to trimming and J lost 7 bases; unmatched junction nucleotides: 7. The CDR3 has 12 residues. Germline-derived CDR1 and CDR2 are SQVTM and ANQGSEA. CDR3 DNA sequence: TGCAGCGCCCCGGGACAGGGCACGACCCAGTACTTC. This sequence encodes CSAPGQGTTQYF. Supplemented by reference TRBV29-1 and TRBJ2-5, the full variable domain reads SAVISQKPSRDICQRGTSLTIQCQVDSQVTMMFWYRQQPGQSLTLIATANQGSEATYESGFVIDKFPISRPNLTFSTLTVSNMSPEDSSIYLCSAPGQGTTQYFGPGTRLLVL.

The table lists this clonotype with many counts. The V gene is TRBV7-2, the J gene TRBJ2-7, with D possibly matching TRBD1 (6 bases). This CDR3 has 13 amino acids. The V end was cut by 5 bases, the J end by 2 bases, with 10 bases between. Germline CDR1 is SGHTA and CDR2 is FQGNSA. The CDR3 sequence: CASSHSGAYEQYF. CDR3 bases: TGTGCCAGCAGCCACTCAGGGGCCTACGAGCAGTACTTC.

This clonotype was counted ten times or more. The rearrangement joins TRBV10-3 to TRBJ2-7, with 11 bases lining up with TRBD2. The CDR3 is 16 residues long. With V trimmed by 3 bases and J by 0 bases, 4 bases remained unmatched. Germline-derived CDR1 and CDR2 are ENHRY and SYGVKD. The DNA of the CDR3 is TGTGCCATCAGTGACAAACTAGCGGGAGACTCCTACGAGCAGTACTTC. This encodes CAISDKLAGDSYEQYF.

The genes are TRBV28 and TRBJ1-2, with a weak D call TRBD1 (6 bases). Trimming left V 5 bases short and J 4 bases short, with 11 bases between. Germline CDR1 is MDHEN and CDR2 is SYDVKM. This CDR3 has 13 amino acids. CDR3 in amino acids: CASSEGQTYGYTF. CDR3 DNA: TGTGCCAGCAGTGAGGGACAAACCTATGGCTACACCTTC.

This chain uses TRBV6-1 with TRBJ2-3, with D perhaps given as TRBD1 or TRBD2 (6 bases each). The V and J ends lost 5 bases and 5 bases respectively, with 20 bases between them. This CDR3 is built from 16 residues. The germline gives CDR1 MNHNS, CDR2 SASEGT. The CDR3 DNA sequence: TGTGCCAGCAGTACGGGGGACTGGGGGCCGGGAGATACGCAGTATTTT. It codes for CASSTGDWGPGDTQYF.

The V and J genes are TRBV25-1 and TRBJ1-2; a weak D match, TRBD1 (6 bases). In germline, CDR1 is MGHDK, CDR2 SYGVNS. The CDR3 loop spans 13 amino acids. The V end was cut by 4 bases, the J end by 2 bases, with 8 bases between. CDR3 sequence (DNA): TGTGCCAGCAGTGTAGGGGGGAACTATGGCTACACCTTC. Protein: CASSVGGNYGYTF.

This clonotype was counted between two and nine times. The V and J genes are TRBV21-1 and TRBJ2-4; the table's D call, TRBD1, has no DNA check behind it. TRBV21-1 is described as a pseudogene. There are 16 residues in the CDR3. The CDR3 protein is CASSKAQGFAKNIQYF. CDR3 DNA: TGTGCCAGCAGCAAAGCACAGGGGTTCGCCAAAAACATTCAGTACTTC.

This clonotype was counted only a few times. At one of its ends the junction is not consistent with the germline gene, which may arise from a read error. The rearrangement uses TRBV7-7 and TRBJ2-7; D is perhaps TRBD1 or TRBD2 (5 bases each). This CDR3 contains 13 residues. CDR1 SSHAT and CDR2 FNYEAQ come from the germline V gene (reference sequence). DNA of the CDR3: TGTGCTAGCAGCCGGGACCCCACCTACGAGCAGTACTTC. Translating it yields CASSRDPTYEQYF.

This clonotype was seen at least ten times. The chain carries TRBV20-1 and TRBJ2-7; 7 bases agree with TRBD2. Trimming took 6 bases from V and 2 from J; bases not matched to a gene: 7. This CDR3 comprises 13 residues. Germline V gives CDR1 DFQATT, CDR2 SNEGSKA (reference sequence). CDR3 protein: CSAIVAGAYEQYF. CDR3 in DNA: TGCAGTGCGATCGTCGCGGGAGCCTACGAGCAGTACTTC.